A single sample gave rise to the 22 T cell receptor beta chains below, sequenced in a study of blood T cell repertoires in COVID-19. Profiled with immunoSEQ multiplex PCR; TCRdb holds only in-frame clones, not every one. The sample lists roughly 190,000 clones, 82% occurring once. Input material: peripheral blood. These TCRs come from a woman aged 55-69 years with COVID-19, enrolled during active disease.

J is TRBJ2-2 and V is TRBV7-2, with TRBD1 matching 7 bases. There are 15 residues in the CDR3. Germline V gene lookup returns CDR1 SGHTA and CDR2 FQGNSA. Losses at the gene ends were 2 bases for V and 3 bases for J; bases not matched to a gene: 3. CDR3 sequence: CASSLNTGDTGELFF. DNA of the CDR3: TGTGCCAGCAGCTTAAACACAGGGGACACCGGGGAGCTGTTTTTT.

This clone turned up a few times. V usage is TRBV2 and J usage is TRBJ2-2; possibly TRBD1 for D (8 bases). The CDR3 extends over 16 amino acids. From germline, CDR1 is SNHLY and CDR2 FYNNEI. Trimming removed 1 base from V and 5 bases from J, with 14 bases in between. The CDR3 spells CASSEVAQGGTGELFF. The CDR3 coding sequence is TGTGCCAGCAGTGAAGTGGCACAGGGGGGGACCGGGGAGCTGTTTTTT.

This rearrangement joins TRBV9 to TRBJ2-5, with TRBD2 matching 7 bases. CDR1 is SGDLS, CDR2 YYNGEE, per germline. The CDR3 runs to 14 residues. V dropped 4 bases and J dropped 1; count of bases not matched to a gene: 4. CDR3 nucleotide sequence: TGTGCCAGCAGCCCTCTAGCGGCCCAAGAGACCCAGTACTTC. Residues: CASSPLAAQETQYF. Together with reference TRBV9 and TRBJ2-5, the CDR3 gives the full variable domain: DSGVTQTPKHLITATGQRVTLRCSPRSGDLSVYWYQQSLDQGLQFLIQYYNGEERAKGNILERFSAQQFPDLHSELNLSSLELGDSALYFCASSPLAAQETQYFGPGTRLLVL.

This chain joins TRBV9 and TRBJ2-3, with 10 bases identical to TRBD2. CDR1 is SGDLS, CDR2 YYNGEE, per germline. Unmatched junction bases numbered 8, after V lost 0 bases and J lost 4 bases. The length of the CDR3 is 17 residues. CDR3 amino acids: CASSVASLAGASDTQYF. CDR3 in DNA: TGTGCCAGCAGCGTAGCTAGCCTAGCGGGGGCTTCAGATACGCAGTATTTT.

This rearrangement joins TRBV7-3 to TRBJ2-3, with 11 nucleotides matching TRBD2. Germline V lookup: CDR1 SGHTA, CDR2 FQGTGA. V shed 3 bases, J shed 5 bases, and the junction held 4 bases outside the gene matches. This CDR3 region has 15 residues. CDR3 nucleotides: TGTGCCAGCAGCTTGACTAGCGGGGTGGGAGATACGCAGTATTTT. Translation gives CASSLTSGVGDTQYF. The complete variable domain, with remaining parts taken from reference TRBV7-3 and TRBJ2-3, reads GAGVSQTPSNKVTEKGKYVELRCDPISGHTALYWYRQSLGQGPEFLIYFQGTGAADDSGLPNDRFFAVRPEGSVSTLKIQRTERGDSAVYLCASSLTSGVGDTQYFGPGTRLTVL.

V gene TRBV5-1 combines with J gene TRBJ1-1; D ambiguous. Germline V gene lookup returns CDR1 SGHRS and CDR2 YFSETQ. The CDR3 consists of 14 residues. Trimming took off 2 bases at V and 2 bases at J, with 10 bases between the two ends. In nucleotides, the CDR3 is TGCGCCAGCAGCTTCCCGAAGCCTAACACTGAAGCTTTCTTT. Amino acid sequence: CASSFPKPNTEAFF.

This chain connects TRBV7-3 to TRBJ1-2, with a weak D call TRBD1 (6 bases). CDR3 length: 13 residues. The germline V and J ends were trimmed by 4 bases and 4 bases, with 10 bases remaining between them. Per the germline V gene, CDR1 is SGHTA and CDR2 is FQGTGA. CDR3 in amino acids: CASSYRDRYGYTF. In DNA, the CDR3 is TGTGCCAGCAGCTACAGGGACCGCTATGGCTACACCTTC.

This clone was picked up many times. This chain uses TRBV7-8 with TRBJ1-1, with TRBD1 identical over 8 bases. Germline V gene sequence: CDR1 SGHVS, CDR2 FQNEAQ. The CDR3 length is 21 residues. The V segment lost 5 bases and the J segment 4 bases; nucleotides outside the gene matches: 27. CDR3 sequence (DNA): TGTGCCAGCAGCGCATCTCTAGGAAGAACAGGGGGGCTCCCTCGCGGCACTGAAGCTTTCTTT. It codes for CASSASLGRTGGLPRGTEAFF. The full variable domain, completed using reference TRBV7-8 and TRBJ1-1, is GAGVSQSPRYKVAKRGQDVALRCDPISGHVSLFWYQQALGQGPEFLTYFQNEAQLDKSGLPSDRFFAERPEGSVSTLKIQRTQQEDSAVYLCASSASLGRTGGLPRGTEAFFGQGTRLTVV.

The DNA of the CDR3 is TGTGCCAGCAGCCCGAATCAGGGGGCGGTAGGCTACACCTTC. It specifies CASSPNQGAVGYTF. The gene calls are TRBV3-1 (or the pseudogene TRBV3-2) and TRBJ1-2; 8 bases line up with TRBD1. V shed 4 bases, J shed 8 bases, and the junction held 9 bases outside the gene matches. This CDR3 region has 14 residues. From germline, CDR1 is LGHDT and CDR2 YNNKEL (reference sequence).

This clone was seen once. The gene calls are TRBV4-2 and TRBJ2-1, with D possibly matching TRBD1 (5 bases). V lost 0 bases, J lost 6 bases, and 9 bases lay in between. The germline gives CDR1 LGHNA, CDR2 YNFKEQ. CDR3 size: 14 residues. The CDR3 protein is CASSQDRVSNEQFF. The CDR3 DNA follows: TGTGCCAGCAGCCAAGACAGGGTGTCCAATGAGCAGTTCTTC.

J is TRBJ1-4 and V is TRBV6-9; D gene unclear. CDR1 and CDR2 from the germline V gene are MNHGY and SVAAGI. V lost 6 bases and J 0 bases, leaving 14 bases between the germline ends. The CDR3 is 16 amino acids. The CDR3 DNA follows: TGTGCCAGCAGCCCCCCTGGGCTTCCAACTAATGAAAAACTGTTTTTT. It codes for CASSPPGLPTNEKLFF.

This sequence joins TRBV14 and TRBJ2-1; TRBD2 matches 7 bases. Germline assignment: CDR1 SGHDN and CDR2 FVKESK. The length of the CDR3 is 13 residues. Trimming at V came to 8 bases and at J to 7 bases, leaving 8 bases not matched to a gene. The CDR3 DNA reads as TGTGCCAGCGGGAGGGCCTTAATGAATGAGCAGTTCTTC. It is translated as CASGRALMNEQFF.

The chain links TRBV11-2 to TRBJ2-1, with 7 bases identical to TRBD1. Germline CDR1 is SGHAT and CDR2 is FQNNGV. The CDR3 totals 15 residues. The ends lost 4 bases at V and 5 bases at J; junction bases unmatched: 8. The CDR3 loop reads CASSSKGQNNNEQFF. CDR3 nucleotide sequence: TGTGCCAGCAGCTCTAAGGGACAGAACAACAATGAGCAGTTCTTC. The full variable domain, with the rest looked up from reference TRBV11-2 and TRBJ2-1, is EAGVAQSPRYKIIEKRQSVAFWCNPISGHATLYWYQQILGQGPKLLIQFQNNGVVDDSQLPKDRFSAERLKGVDSTLKIQPAKLEDSAVYLCASSSKGQNNNEQFFGPGTRLTVL.

V usage is TRBV28 and J usage is TRBJ1-5, with D perhaps matching TRBD1 (6 bases). The V and J ends lost 6 bases and 0 bases respectively, with 9 bases between them. Germline CDR1 is MDHEN and CDR2 is SYDVKM. CDR3 length equals 14 residues. DNA for the CDR3: TGTGCCAGCAGGACAGGTTATAGCAATCAGCCCCAGCATTTT. It yields the protein CASRTGYSNQPQHF.

The CDR3 DNA sequence: TGTGCCAGCAGGCGATTAGCGGGTAGGGGAGGGGCGAGTGAGCAGTACTTC. Its translation is CASRRLAGRGGASEQYF. The chain uses TRBV28 and TRBJ2-7, with 7 bases lining up with TRBD2. V was pared by 6 bases and J by 7 bases, with 21 bases of the junction left unmatched. Per the germline V gene, CDR1 is MDHEN and CDR2 is SYDVKM. This CDR3 has 17 residues.

Turning to this clone: Distinct nucleotide sequences in the sample also encode this CDR3. V and J are TRBV6-5 and TRBJ1-1, with D perhaps matching TRBD1 (5 bases). CDR1 is MNHEY and CDR2 is SVGAGI in the germline V gene. V lost 6 bases and J 1 base, leaving 9 bases between the germline ends. This CDR3 spans 13 amino acids. The CDR3 region is CASRGHSNTEAFF. The CDR3 DNA follows: TGTGCCAGCAGAGGACATTCGAACACTGAAGCTTTCTTT.

This rearrangement joins TRBV6-5 to TRBJ1-1; the D is unclear. The germline gives CDR1 MNHEY, CDR2 SVGAGI. Trimming took 4 bases from V and 1 from J, leaving 7 bases between them. This CDR3 has 13 residues. The CDR3 loop is CASSLTANTEAFF. DNA of the CDR3: TGTGCCAGCAGTTTAACAGCGAACACTGAAGCTTTCTTT.

This chain connects TRBV18 to TRBJ1-6; D not certain. Germline V gene sequence: CDR1 KGHSH, CDR2 LQKENI. This CDR3 is built from 12 residues. V dropped 5 bases and J dropped 8 bases, with 7 bases sitting between them. As DNA, the CDR3 is TGTGCCAGCTCAGTCCCTCATTCACCCCTCCACTTT. Amino acids: CASSVPHSPLHF.

This clone showed up just once. This rearrangement joins TRBV25-1 to TRBJ1-3; D remains ambiguous. The CDR3 has 12 amino acids. The V end lost 6 bases, the J end lost 8 bases, and 11 bases lay between the germline ends. Germline V CDR1 and CDR2: MGHDK, SYGVNS. The chain's CDR3 is CASRNNRDTIYF. For the CDR3, the DNA is TGTGCCAGCAGAAATAACAGAGACACCATATATTTT. The full variable domain, with the rest looked up from reference TRBV25-1 and TRBJ1-3, is EADIYQTPRYLVIGTGKKITLECSQTMGHDKMYWYQQDPGMELHLIHYSYGVNSTEKGDLSSESTVSRIRTEHFPLTLESARPSHTSQYLCASRNNRDTIYFGEGSWLTVV.

The chain joins TRBV5-1 to TRBJ2-2; a possible D gene is TRBD2 (7 bases). This CDR3 contains 15 residues. Trimming took off 1 base at V and 6 bases at J, with 13 bases between the two ends. Germline V gene lookup returns CDR1 SGHRS and CDR2 YFSETQ. The CDR3 sequence: CASSLRGAGPGELFF. CDR3 nucleotides: TGCGCCAGCAGCTTGCGGGGGGCAGGGCCCGGGGAGCTGTTTTTT. The whole variable domain, filled in from reference TRBV5-1 and TRBJ2-2, reads KAGVTQTPRYLIKTRGQQVTLSCSPISGHRSVSWYQQTPGQGLQFLFEYFSETQRNKGNFPGRFSGRQFSNSRSEMNVSTLELGDSALYLCASSLRGAGPGELFFGEGSRLTVL.

This chain joins TRBV27 and TRBJ2-7; 7 bases are shared with TRBD1. Germline trimming cut 6 bases from V and 3 bases from J; bases unmatched to any gene: 5. Germline values: CDR1 MNHEY, CDR2 SMNVEV (reference sequence). The length of the CDR3 is 13 residues. The CDR3 DNA reads as TGTGCCAGCAGCCCCAGGGGGATCTACGAGCAGTACTTC. Its protein product is CASSPRGIYEQYF.

The J gene is TRBJ1-6, the V gene TRBV4-3; D perhaps matches TRBD1 (5 bases). The CDR3 length is 15 residues. The germline gives CDR1 LGHNA, CDR2 YSLEER. Trimming pared 5 bases from V and 10 bases from J, leaving 18 bases between. The CDR3 protein is CASSSLGGGGSPLHF. The CDR3, as DNA: TGCGCCAGCAGCAGCTTGGGGGGGGGAGGGTCACCCCTCCACTTT.